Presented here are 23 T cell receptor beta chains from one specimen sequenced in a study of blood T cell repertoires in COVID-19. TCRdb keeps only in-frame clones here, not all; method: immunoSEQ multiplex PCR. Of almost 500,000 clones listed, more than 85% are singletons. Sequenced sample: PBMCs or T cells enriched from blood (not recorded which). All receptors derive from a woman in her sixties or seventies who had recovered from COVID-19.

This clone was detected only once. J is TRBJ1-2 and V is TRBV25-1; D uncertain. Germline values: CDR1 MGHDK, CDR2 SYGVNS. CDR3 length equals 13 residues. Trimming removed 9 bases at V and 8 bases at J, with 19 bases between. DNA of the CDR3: TGTGCCAGTACAGCATCCCCCTCCTTCGGCTACACCTTC. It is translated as CASTASPSFGYTF.

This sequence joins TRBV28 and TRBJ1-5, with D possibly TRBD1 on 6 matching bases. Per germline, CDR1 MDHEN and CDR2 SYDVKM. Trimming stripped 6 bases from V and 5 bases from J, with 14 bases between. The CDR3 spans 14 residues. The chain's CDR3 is CASSTTQGYQPQHF. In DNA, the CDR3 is TGTGCCAGCAGCACCACACAGGGTTATCAGCCCCAGCATTTT.

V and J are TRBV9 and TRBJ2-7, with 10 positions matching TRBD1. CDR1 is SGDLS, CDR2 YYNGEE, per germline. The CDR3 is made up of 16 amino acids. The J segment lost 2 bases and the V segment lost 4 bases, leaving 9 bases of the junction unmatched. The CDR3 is CASSQTATGGPYEQYF. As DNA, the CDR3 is TGTGCCAGCAGCCAAACTGCGACAGGGGGCCCCTACGAGCAGTACTTC.

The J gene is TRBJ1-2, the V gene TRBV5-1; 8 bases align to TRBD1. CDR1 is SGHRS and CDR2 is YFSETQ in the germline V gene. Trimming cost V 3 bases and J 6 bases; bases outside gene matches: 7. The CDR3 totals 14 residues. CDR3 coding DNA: TGCGCCAGCAGCTGGGGCGGACAGGGTAATGGCTACACCTTC. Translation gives CASSWGGQGNGYTF.

CDR3 sequence reads: CASSTGQPNYGYTF. CDR3 DNA sequence: TGTGCCAGCAGTACCGGACAGCCTAACTATGGCTACACCTTC. The chain employs TRBV6-5 and TRBJ1-2; D possibly corresponds to TRBD1 (6 bases). Deletions cut 5 bases from V and 0 bases from J, with 10 bases between. CDR1 is MNHEY and CDR2 is SVGAGI in the germline V gene. The CDR3 has 14 amino acids.

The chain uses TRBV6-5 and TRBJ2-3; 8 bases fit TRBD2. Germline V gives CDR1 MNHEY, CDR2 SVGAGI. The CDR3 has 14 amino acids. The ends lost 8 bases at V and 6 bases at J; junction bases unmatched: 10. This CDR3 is CASLSGGALDTQYF. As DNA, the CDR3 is TGTGCCAGCCTATCCGGGGGGGCCTTGGATACGCAGTATTTT.

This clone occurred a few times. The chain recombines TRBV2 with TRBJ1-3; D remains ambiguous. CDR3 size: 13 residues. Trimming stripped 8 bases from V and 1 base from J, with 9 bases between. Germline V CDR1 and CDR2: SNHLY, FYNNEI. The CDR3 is CASEIGSGNTIYF. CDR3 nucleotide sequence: TGTGCCAGCGAAATCGGGTCTGGAAACACCATATATTTT. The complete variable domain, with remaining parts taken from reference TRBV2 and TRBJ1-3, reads EPEVTQTPSHQVTQMGQEVILRCVPISNHLYFYWYRQILGQKVEFLVSFYNNEISEKSEIFDDQFSVERPDGSNFTLKIRSTKLEDSAMYFCASEIGSGNTIYFGEGSWLTVV.

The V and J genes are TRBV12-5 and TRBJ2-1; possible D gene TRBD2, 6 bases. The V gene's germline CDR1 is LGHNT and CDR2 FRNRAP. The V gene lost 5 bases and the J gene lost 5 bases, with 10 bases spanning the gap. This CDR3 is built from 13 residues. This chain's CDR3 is CASGPGLDNEQFF. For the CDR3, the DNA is TGTGCTAGTGGTCCGGGACTCGACAATGAGCAGTTCTTC.

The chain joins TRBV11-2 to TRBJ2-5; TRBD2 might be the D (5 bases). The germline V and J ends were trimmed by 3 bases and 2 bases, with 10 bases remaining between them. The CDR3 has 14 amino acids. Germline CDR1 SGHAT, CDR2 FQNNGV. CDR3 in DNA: TGTGCCAGCAGCTTTGGACGAGGGCAAGAGACCCAGTACTTC. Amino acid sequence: CASSFGRGQETQYF.

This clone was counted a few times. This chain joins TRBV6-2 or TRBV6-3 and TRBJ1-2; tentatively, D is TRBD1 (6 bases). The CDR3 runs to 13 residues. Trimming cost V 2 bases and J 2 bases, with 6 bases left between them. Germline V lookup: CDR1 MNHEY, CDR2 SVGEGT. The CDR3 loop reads CASSYTGNYGYTF. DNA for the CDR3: TGTGCCAGCAGTTACACAGGGAACTATGGCTACACCTTC.

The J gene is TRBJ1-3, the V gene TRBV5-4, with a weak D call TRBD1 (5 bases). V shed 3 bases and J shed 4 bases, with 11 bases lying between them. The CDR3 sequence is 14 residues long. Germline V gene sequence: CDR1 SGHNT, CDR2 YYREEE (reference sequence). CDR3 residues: CASSWDLSGNTIYF. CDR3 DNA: TGTGCCAGCAGCTGGGACTTGTCGGGAAACACCATATATTTT.

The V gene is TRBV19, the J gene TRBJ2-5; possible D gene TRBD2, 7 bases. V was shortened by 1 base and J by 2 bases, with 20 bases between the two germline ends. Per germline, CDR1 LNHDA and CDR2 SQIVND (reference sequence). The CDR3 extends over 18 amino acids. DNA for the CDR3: TGTGCCAGTAGTATAGGCCCGTGGGGGCGGGGGCTGCAAGAGACCCAGTACTTC. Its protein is CASSIGPWGRGLQETQYF.

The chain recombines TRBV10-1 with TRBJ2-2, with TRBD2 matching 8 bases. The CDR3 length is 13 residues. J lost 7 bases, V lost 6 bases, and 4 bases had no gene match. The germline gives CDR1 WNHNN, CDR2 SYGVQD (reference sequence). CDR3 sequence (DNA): TGCGCCAGCAGCCCCGGGGGGGTCGGGGAGCTGTTTTTT. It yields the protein CASSPGGVGELFF.

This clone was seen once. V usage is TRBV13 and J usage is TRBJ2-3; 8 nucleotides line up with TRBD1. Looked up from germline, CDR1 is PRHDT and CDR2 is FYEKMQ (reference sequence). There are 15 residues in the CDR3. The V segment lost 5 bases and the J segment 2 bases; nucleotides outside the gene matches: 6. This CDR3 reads CASSLTGGITDTQYF. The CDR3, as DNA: TGTGCCAGCAGCCTAACAGGGGGTATCACAGATACGCAGTATTTT. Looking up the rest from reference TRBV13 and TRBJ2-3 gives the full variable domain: AAGVIQSPRHLIKEKRETATLKCYPIPRHDTVYWYQQGPGQDPQFLISFYEKMQSDKGSIPDRFSAQQFSDYHSELNMSSLELGDSALYFCASSLTGGITDTQYFGPGTRLTVL.

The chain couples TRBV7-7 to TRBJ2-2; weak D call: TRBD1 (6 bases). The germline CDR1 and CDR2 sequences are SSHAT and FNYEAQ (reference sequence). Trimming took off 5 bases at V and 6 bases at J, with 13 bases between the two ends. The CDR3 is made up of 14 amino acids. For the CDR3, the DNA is TGTGCCAGCAGCCCCGACCGACAGGCCGGGGAGCTGTTTTTT. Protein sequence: CASSPDRQAGELFF.

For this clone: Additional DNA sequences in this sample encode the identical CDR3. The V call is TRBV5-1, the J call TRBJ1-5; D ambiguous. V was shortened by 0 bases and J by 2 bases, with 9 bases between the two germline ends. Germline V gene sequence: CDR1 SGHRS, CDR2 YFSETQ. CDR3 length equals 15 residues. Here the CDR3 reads CASSLDGVGNQPQHF. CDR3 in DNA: TGCGCCAGCAGCTTGGATGGAGTAGGCAATCAGCCCCAGCATTTT. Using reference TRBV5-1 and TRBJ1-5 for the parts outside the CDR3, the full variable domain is KAGVTQTPRYLIKTRGQQVTLSCSPISGHRSVSWYQQTPGQGLQFLFEYFSETQRNKGNFPGRFSGRQFSNSRSEMNVSTLELGDSALYLCASSLDGVGNQPQHFGDGTRLSIL.

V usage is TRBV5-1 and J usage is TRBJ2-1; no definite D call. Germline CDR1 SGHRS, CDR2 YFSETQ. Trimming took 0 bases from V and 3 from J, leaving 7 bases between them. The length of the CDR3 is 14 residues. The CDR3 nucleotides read TGCGCCAGCAGCTTGGCGTCAGTCTACAATGAGCAGTTCTTC. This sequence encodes CASSLASVYNEQFF. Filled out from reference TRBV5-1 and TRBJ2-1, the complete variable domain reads KAGVTQTPRYLIKTRGQQVTLSCSPISGHRSVSWYQQTPGQGLQFLFEYFSETQRNKGNFPGRFSGRQFSNSRSEMNVSTLELGDSALYLCASSLASVYNEQFFGPGTRLTVL.

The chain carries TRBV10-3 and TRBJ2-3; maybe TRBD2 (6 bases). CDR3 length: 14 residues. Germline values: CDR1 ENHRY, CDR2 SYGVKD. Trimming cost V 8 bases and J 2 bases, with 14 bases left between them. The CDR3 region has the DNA TGTGCCATCGGAGGGGACGGCCCCACAGATACGCAGTATTTT. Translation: CAIGGDGPTDTQYF.

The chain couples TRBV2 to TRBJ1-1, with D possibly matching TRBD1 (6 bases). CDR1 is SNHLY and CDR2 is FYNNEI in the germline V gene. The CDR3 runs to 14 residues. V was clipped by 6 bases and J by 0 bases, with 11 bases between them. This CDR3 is CASRGGGLNTEAFF. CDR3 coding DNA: TGTGCCAGCAGGGGCGGGGGGCTGAACACTGAAGCTTTCTTT. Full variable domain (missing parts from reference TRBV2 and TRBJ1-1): EPEVTQTPSHQVTQMGQEVILRCVPISNHLYFYWYRQILGQKVEFLVSFYNNEISEKSEIFDDQFSVERPDGSNFTLKIRSTKLEDSAMYFCASRGGGLNTEAFFGQGTRLTVV.

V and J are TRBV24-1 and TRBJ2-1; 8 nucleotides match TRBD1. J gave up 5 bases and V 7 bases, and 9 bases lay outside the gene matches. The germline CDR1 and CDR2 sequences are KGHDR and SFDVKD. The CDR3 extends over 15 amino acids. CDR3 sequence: CATSEENRGDNEQFF. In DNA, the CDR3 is TGTGCCACCAGCGAGGAGAACAGGGGGGACAATGAGCAGTTCTTC.

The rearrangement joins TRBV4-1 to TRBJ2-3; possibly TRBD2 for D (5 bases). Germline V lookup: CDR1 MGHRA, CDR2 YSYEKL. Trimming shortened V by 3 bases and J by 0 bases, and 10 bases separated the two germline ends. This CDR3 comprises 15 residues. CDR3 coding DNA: TGCGCCAGCAGCCAGGGGAGCCCTAGCACAGATACGCAGTATTTT. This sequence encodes CASSQGSPSTDTQYF.

Here the CDR3 DNA reads TGCGCCAGCAGTCAGACTAGCGGGGCTCGGGAGACCCAGTACTTC. It encodes CASSQTSGARETQYF. The rearrangement joins TRBV5-1 to TRBJ2-5; 11 nucleotides agree with TRBD2. V lost 5 bases to trimming and J lost 5 bases; unmatched junction nucleotides: 8. The CDR3 is 15 residues long. Germline lookup yields CDR1 SGHRS and CDR2 YFSETQ.

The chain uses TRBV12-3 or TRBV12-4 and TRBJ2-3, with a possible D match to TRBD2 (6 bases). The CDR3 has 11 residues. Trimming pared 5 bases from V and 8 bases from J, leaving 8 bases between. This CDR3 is CASSQTSTQYF. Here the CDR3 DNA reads TGTGCCAGCAGTCAGACTAGTACGCAGTATTTT.